This TCR beta chain comes out of a study of cytomegalovirus exposure and HLA in healthy donors. A note on this clone: Its antigen is undetermined.

This PCR relied on a set of 60 Vbeta primers and 13 Jbeta primers. This table comes from immunoSEQ multiplex PCR, and its TCRdb copy is limited to in-frame clones, with some not included. The data contain tens of thousands of clones, about three quarters of them singletons. General study points: TCR beta chains associated with HLA were, in a later analysis, more clonally expanded than equally common others.

The V gene's germline CDR1 is KGHSH and CDR2 LQKENI. This CDR3 is built from 17 residues. J gave up 2 bases and V 2 bases, and 4 bases lay outside the gene matches. Material for sequencing was PBMCs. The clonotype comes from a male donor in good health and CMV-seropositive. V and J are TRBV18 and TRBJ2-2; TRBD2 matches at 11 bases. CDR3 sequence reads: CASSPVAGGPNTGELFF. In nucleotides, the CDR3 is TGTGCCAGCTCACCAGTAGCGGGAGGGCCCAACACCGGGGAGCTGTTTTTT.